The clone carrying this T cell receptor (beta chain) was recorded at least ten times. Its cognate antigen is unknown. J was trimmed by 5 bases and V by 6 bases; bases with no gene match: 6. The CDR3 loop spans 14 amino acids. The germline V gene encodes CDR1 DFQATT and CDR2 SNEGSKA (reference sequence). The sequenced template was RNA, covering the TCR beta CDR3 region. Investigators did first-round RT-PCR with HTBI primers, then second-round multiplex PCR. MiXCR, applied by TCRdb to the multiplex PCR reads, yields one record per CDR3 protein. The data show a few hundred thousand distinct CDR3 sequences, about a sixth seen once. These data come from a study of Graves' ophthalmopathy and Graves' hyperthyroidism. Study outcomes and limitations: The majority of expanded thyroid clonotypes above 0.001 frequency also occurred in blood. For separating ophthalmopathy from stable hyperthyroidism, a 13-signature model gave 87.88% sensitivity and 75% to 83% specificity.

Ophthalmopathy absent within 18 months of follow-up marked hyperthyroidism as stable. PBMCs were isolated by Ficoll-Paque density gradient centrifugation, using about 10 ml of fresh peripheral blood as the starting material. Sample: peripheral blood. The rearrangement links TRBV20-1 to TRBJ2-5; TRBD2 agrees at 13 bases. This clonotype was sampled from an adult woman with stable Graves' hyperthyroidism. DNA for the CDR3: TGCAGTGCCGATACTAGCGGGAGGGCCGAGACCCAGTACTTC. Its translation: CSADTSGRAETQYF.